These T cell receptor beta chains were read from a single sample in a study of cytomegalovirus exposure and HLA in healthy donors. The method was immunoSEQ multiplex PCR; TCRdb's version includes in-frame clones alone and lacks a portion of them. In total, the table holds some 130,000 clones. The sequenced material came from PBMCs. These receptors were obtained from a man aged 18 to 30 in good health and CMV-seronegative. Each CDR3 is given with its conserved first and last residue. The order of the fields is D gene, J gene, V gene, CDR3 DNA, CDR3 protein. D genes are given only for firm matches.

NA	TRBJ2-2	TRBV27	TGTGCCAGCAGTTTGCGAAGCTCCACCGGGGAGCTGTTTTTT	CASSLRSSTGELFF
TRBD1	TRBJ1-2	TRBV7-9	TGTGCCAGCAGCGACGACAGGGCGGGCTACACCTTC	CASSDDRAGYTF
NA	TRBJ1-6	TRBV5-8	TGTGCCAGCAGCTACCCTGGCGTCGGGGCACCCCTCCACTTT	CASSYPGVGAPLHF
TRBD1	TRBJ2-7	TRBV6-5	TGTGCCAGCGGTGAACAGGGGACCTACGAGCAGTACTTC	CASGEQGTYEQYF
TRBD1	TRBJ2-1	TRBV6-5	TGTGCCAGCAGCTTGACAGGGGTAGGATACAATGAGCAGTTCTTC	CASSLTGVGYNEQFF
NA	TRBJ1-1	TRBV5-1	TGCGCCAGCAGCTTGGAGTGGGGCACGAACACTGAAGCTTTCTTT	CASSLEWGTNTEAFF
TRBD2	TRBJ2-5	TRBV2	TGTGCCAGCAAAGCTAGCGGAGAGACCCAGTACTTC	CASKASGETQYF
NA	TRBJ1-2	TRBV5-4	TGTGCCAGCAGCTTGGTCGGGGGGCGTAGCTATGGCTACACCTTC	CASSLVGGRSYGYTF
TRBD2	TRBJ2-3	TRBV9	TGTGCCAGCAGCGCCCCCTTTGCGGGGGGACCTGAGGCCAGCACAGATACGCAGTATTTT	CASSAPFAGGPEASTDTQYF
TRBD1	TRBJ2-7	TRBV4-1	TGCGCCAGCAGCCAAAAGCCACCGGGACAGGCCTACGAGCAGTACTTC	CASSQKPPGQAYEQYF